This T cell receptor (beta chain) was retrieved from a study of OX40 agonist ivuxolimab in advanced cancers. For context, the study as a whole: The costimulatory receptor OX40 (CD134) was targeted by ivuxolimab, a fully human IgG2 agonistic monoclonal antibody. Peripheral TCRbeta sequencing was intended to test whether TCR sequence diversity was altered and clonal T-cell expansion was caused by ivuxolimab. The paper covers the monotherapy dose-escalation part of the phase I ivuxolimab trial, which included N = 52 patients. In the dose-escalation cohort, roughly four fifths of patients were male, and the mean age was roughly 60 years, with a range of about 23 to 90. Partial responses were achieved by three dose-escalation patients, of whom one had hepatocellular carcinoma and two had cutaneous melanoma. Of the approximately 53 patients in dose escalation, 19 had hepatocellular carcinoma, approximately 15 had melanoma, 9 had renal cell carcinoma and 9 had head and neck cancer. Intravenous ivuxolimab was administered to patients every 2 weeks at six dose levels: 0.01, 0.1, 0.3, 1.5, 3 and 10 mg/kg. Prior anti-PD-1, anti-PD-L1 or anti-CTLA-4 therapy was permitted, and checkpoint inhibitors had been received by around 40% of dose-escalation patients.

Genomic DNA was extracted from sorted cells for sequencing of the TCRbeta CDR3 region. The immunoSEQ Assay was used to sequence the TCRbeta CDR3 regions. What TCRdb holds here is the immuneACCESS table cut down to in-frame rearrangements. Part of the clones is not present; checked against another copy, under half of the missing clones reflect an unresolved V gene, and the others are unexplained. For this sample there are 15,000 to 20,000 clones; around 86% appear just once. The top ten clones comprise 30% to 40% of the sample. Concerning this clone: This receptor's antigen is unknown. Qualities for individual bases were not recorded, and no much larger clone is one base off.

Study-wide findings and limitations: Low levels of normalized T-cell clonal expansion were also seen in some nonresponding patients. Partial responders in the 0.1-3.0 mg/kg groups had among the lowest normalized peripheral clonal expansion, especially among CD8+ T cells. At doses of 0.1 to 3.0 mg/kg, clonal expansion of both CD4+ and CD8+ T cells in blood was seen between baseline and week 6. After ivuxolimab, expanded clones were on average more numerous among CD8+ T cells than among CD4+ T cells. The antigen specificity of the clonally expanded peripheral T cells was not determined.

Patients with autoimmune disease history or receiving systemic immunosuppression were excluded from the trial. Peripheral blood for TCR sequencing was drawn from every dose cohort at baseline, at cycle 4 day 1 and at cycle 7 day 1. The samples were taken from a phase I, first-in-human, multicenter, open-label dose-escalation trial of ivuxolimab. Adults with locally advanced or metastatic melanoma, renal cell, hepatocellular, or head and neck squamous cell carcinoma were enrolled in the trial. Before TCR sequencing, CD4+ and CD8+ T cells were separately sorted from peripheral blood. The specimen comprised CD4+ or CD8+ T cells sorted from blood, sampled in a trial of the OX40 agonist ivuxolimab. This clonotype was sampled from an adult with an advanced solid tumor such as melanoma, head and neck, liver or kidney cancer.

The DNA sequence is given as TGTGCCAGCAGCCCGACTAGCGGGAGGGCCGGTGAGCAGTTCTTC. This encodes CASSPTSGRAGEQFF. The V and J segments used are TRBV7-3 and TRBJ2-1, and 14 junctional nucleotides match TRBD2. The germline V end is reduced by 5 bases and the J end by 9 bases; junction bases left unmatched: 6. CDR1 SGHTA and CDR2 FQGTGA are derived from the germline V gene. The CDR3 runs 15 amino acids, cysteine and phenylalanine included. Just the 45-base CDR3 DNA is kept, in frame starting at base 1.